The 13 T cell receptor beta chains below were found in one sample sequenced in a study of response to subunit inactivated influenza vaccine. TCRdb reanalysed the RT-PCR reads using MiXCR and keeps one entry per CDR3 protein. The sample records fewer than 750,000 distinct CDR3 sequences, 14% being singletons. Source: PBMCs from blood, taken approximately 12 days after vaccination. These receptors all come from a man over 45 who received an inactivated influenza vaccine.

This clonotype was counted a few times. V usage is TRBV14 and J usage is TRBJ2-5; no clear D gene. This CDR3 is 9 amino acids long. Germline V gene data show CDR1 as SGHDN and CDR2 as FVKESK. The CDR3 DNA is TGTGCGGATCACGAGACCCAGTACTTC. Its protein product is CADHETQYF.

This clonotype was counted ten times or more. The chain is built from TRBV3-1 and TRBJ1-1, with D maybe TRBD1 (5 bases). V lost 7 bases, J lost 4 bases, and 10 bases lay in between. The CDR3 has 12 residues. Germline loops: CDR1 LGHDT, CDR2 YNNKEL (reference sequence). The CDR3 DNA sequence: TGTGCCAGCAAATCTGGGGGCACTGAAGCTTTCTTT. Protein sequence: CASKSGGTEAFF.

This clonotype was seen many times. This sequence joins TRBV5-1 and TRBJ1-2; D is undetermined. There are 15 residues in the CDR3. The germline V and J ends were trimmed by 2 bases and 6 bases, with 17 bases remaining between them. Germline CDR1 and CDR2: SGHRS and YFSETQ. In DNA form, the CDR3 reads TGCGCCAGCAGCTTCCAACCGGGCTGGGTTGATGGCTACACCTTC. This codes for CASSFQPGWVDGYTF.

The chain employs TRBV20-1 and TRBJ2-7, with 7 bases aligning to TRBD2. V shed 4 bases, J shed 2 bases, and the junction held 8 bases outside the gene matches. This CDR3 comprises 14 residues. Germline-derived CDR1 and CDR2 are DFQATT and SNEGSKA (reference sequence). CDR3 in amino acids: CSAIFRTRAYEQYF. The CDR3 coding sequence is TGCAGTGCTATTTTCAGGACTAGGGCCTACGAGCAGTACTTC.

The gene calls are TRBV10-3 and TRBJ2-7; D remains unclear. Trimming stripped 0 bases from V and 2 bases from J, with 8 bases between. The germline V gene has CDR1 ENHRY and CDR2 SYGVKD. This CDR3 contains 14 residues. Here the CDR3 reads CAISESTATYEQYF. The CDR3 bases are TGTGCCATCAGTGAGTCAACGGCAACCTACGAGCAGTACTTC.

The chain employs TRBV15 and TRBJ2-7; 7 bases fit TRBD1. This CDR3 has 15 amino acids. In germline, CDR1 is LNHNV, CDR2 YYDKDF (reference sequence). With 2 bases clipped from V and 2 bases from J, the junction kept 6 bases outside the gene matches. Here the CDR3 reads CATSRPRQGAYEQYF. CDR3 sequence (DNA): TGTGCCACCAGCAGACCGAGACAGGGCGCCTACGAGCAGTACTTC.

As DNA, the CDR3 is TGCAGCGCCGGGCCGGGACAAGAGACCCAGTACTTC. This codes for CSAGPGQETQYF. The chain carries TRBV29-1 and TRBJ2-5, with D possibly TRBD2 on 5 matching bases. The CDR3 contains 12 residues. The ends were cut back, 7 bases at V and 2 bases at J, with 11 bases in the middle. CDR1 and CDR2 (germline): SQVTM, ANQGSEA.

The gene calls are TRBV20-1 and TRBJ2-4, with TRBD2 matching over 7 bases. CDR1 and CDR2 from the germline V gene are DFQATT and SNEGSKA (reference sequence). This CDR3 has 16 residues. V lost 0 bases to trimming and J lost 0 bases; unmatched junction nucleotides: 5. CDR3 loop: CSARDRGVGAKNIQYF. CDR3 in DNA: TGCAGTGCTAGAGATCGGGGGGTTGGAGCCAAAAACATTCAGTACTTC.

This clonotype was counted between two and nine times. The chain recombines TRBV20-1 with TRBJ2-5; 9 bases line up with TRBD2. The CDR3 has 14 residues. Trimming cost V 6 bases and J 3 bases; bases outside gene matches: 8. The germline CDR1 and CDR2 sequences are DFQATT and SNEGSKA (reference sequence). DNA of the CDR3: TGCAGTGCAGGGGAAGGCGGGAGGGAAGAGACCCAGTACTTC. This gives the protein CSAGEGGREETQYF.

This clonotype has at least ten counts. V usage is TRBV12-3 or TRBV12-4 and J usage is TRBJ2-7; the D gene could be TRBD1 or TRBD2 (5 bases each). The CDR3 spans 14 residues. Trimming took off 3 bases at V and 2 bases at J, with 11 bases between the two ends. DNA for the CDR3: TGTGCCAGCAGTTTGGCGAGGGACCCCTACGAGCAGTACTTC. Translated, it gives CASSLARDPYEQYF.

The genes are TRBV27 and TRBJ1-2; 9 nucleotides align to TRBD1. CDR1 is MNHEY and CDR2 is SMNVEV in the germline V gene (reference sequence). The junction had 9 bases not matched to a gene; V was cut back by 10 bases and J by 6 bases. CDR3 length: 13 amino acids. The CDR3 DNA is TGTGCCATCACAGGGGGCCGGCGGGATGGCTACACCTTC. Protein: CAITGGRRDGYTF.

The chain is built from TRBV10-1 and TRBJ2-7, with 9 bases identical to TRBD1. Trimming removed 5 bases from V and 5 bases from J; junction bases left unmatched: 7. The CDR3 is made up of 14 amino acids. Per germline, CDR1 WNHNN and CDR2 SYGVQD (reference sequence). CDR3 DNA sequence: TGCGCCAGCAGTCCGGGGACAGGGCTGAACGAGCAGTACTTC. Translating it yields CASSPGTGLNEQYF.

This clonotype appeared a few times. V is TRBV5-1 and J is TRBJ2-3; D possibly corresponds to TRBD2 (6 bases). The CDR3 spans 14 residues. CDR1 and CDR2 (germline): SGHRS, YFSETQ. Trimming took 4 bases from V and 2 from J, leaving 11 bases between them. In DNA form, the CDR3 reads TGCGCCAGCAGCGCGGGACTTAACACAGATACGCAGTATTTT. Encoded protein: CASSAGLNTDTQYF.